This TCR beta chain was sequenced for a study of Tregs in tolerant kidney transplant recipients. Study-wide results and limits: Expanding Tregs on activated donor B cells appeared to best identify donor-specific TCRbeta clones. Findings come from small patient numbers and require larger validation.

Regarding this clone: The antigen remains unidentified.

This CDR3 region has 15 residues. V shed 6 bases and J 5 bases; nucleotides not matched to a gene: 8. Germline lookup yields CDR1 MNHEY and CDR2 SVGAGI. Repertoires were generated with immunoSEQ multiplex PCR, while TCRdb's copy carries only in-frame clones and drops some. There are around 75,000 clones in the sample; around nine tenths occur only once, and around 0.38% lies in the top ten. The sequencing used CD4+ T cells from blood, collected before the transplant. The rearrangement links TRBV6-5 to TRBJ2-1, with 9 bases that match TRBD2. The sequence was obtained from a human donor who received a combined kidney and bone marrow transplant. CDR3 sequence reads: CASSFRASGNNEQFF. For the CDR3, the DNA is TGTGCCAGCAGCTTCAGGGCTAGCGGGAACAATGAGCAGTTCTTC.